This T cell receptor beta chain was documented in a study of Ad26.COV2.S vaccination and SARS-CoV-2 variants. Findings and caveats of the study: Vaccine and placebo groups showed comparable non-spike TCR breadth. Analyses of TCR breadth and depth may have underestimated total T cell responses.

This clone was seen a single time. Its antigen is not identified. Profiled with immunoSEQ multiplex PCR; TCRdb holds only in-frame clones, not every one. The repertoire holds 410,000 or so clones, approximately 90% seen once, with approximately 12% in the top ten. Germline loops: CDR1 MNHEY, CDR2 SVGEGT. The CDR3 covers 14 residues. V shed 5 bases and J 8 bases; nucleotides not matched to a gene: 7. Treatment meaning: approximately 18 received Ad26.COV2.S at low or high dose, single or two shots; about five received placebo; per-sample allocation not given. The samples date from day 63 after the first vaccine or placebo injection. This adult donor, from Boston, was 18-55 years old. The vaccine delivered Wuhan-strain SARS-CoV-2 spike through an Ad26 vector.

This receptor was taken from a person aged 18 to 59 who received the Ad26.COV2.S COVID-19 vaccine or a placebo. This specimen was peripheral blood, taken in a trial of Ad26.COV2.S vaccine versus placebo. The genes are TRBV6-2 or TRBV6-3 and TRBJ2-1, with 9 bases that match TRBD1. This CDR3 is CASSDYRGRDEQFF. The CDR3 nucleotides are TGTGCCAGCAGTGACTACAGGGGGCGGGATGAGCAGTTCTTC.